This entry is about one TCR beta chain. Antigen: not known. The PCR contained 60 Vbeta and 13 Jbeta primers. Some clones are missing from TCRdb's copy, which holds only in-frame ones; the method was immunoSEQ multiplex PCR. The sample contains roughly 150,000 clones, nearly 10% of which appear only once. These data originate in a study of cytomegalovirus exposure and HLA in healthy donors. Between the trimmed V and J ends, which lost 3 bases and 8 bases, there was a span of 11 bases. The CDR3 has 13 amino acids. CDR1 and CDR2 from the germline V gene are MGHDK and SYGVNS. General study points: Many donors shared some public TCRs, even though most TCR sequences were rare.

The source of this sequence is a man aged 50-60 years in good health and CMV-seronegative. The material sequenced was PBMCs. The chain combines TRBV25-1 with TRBJ2-1; possible D gene TRBD1, 6 bases. This CDR3 is CASSDSNRDEQFF. CDR3 bases: TGTGCCAGCAGTGACAGTAACAGGGATGAGCAGTTCTTC.